This T cell receptor (beta chain) came from a study of T cell responses to AZD1222 COVID-19 vaccine. Study-wide findings and caveats: An increase in Spike-specific TCR breadth and depth was observed after two AZD1222 doses.

The CDR3 contains 18 residues. Germline V gene data show CDR1 as MNHEY and CDR2 as SMNVEV (reference sequence). The V and J ends lost 8 bases and 5 bases, in that order; junction bases with no gene match: 18. Produced via immunoSEQ multiplex PCR; TCRdb's table is partial and in-frame only. The sample has approximately 26,000 clones, around nine tenths seen once. As to this clone: Its antigen is undetermined.

The sequence was collected from an adult in good health. The chain is built from TRBV27 and TRBJ2-5; 12 bases match TRBD2. Sequencing was performed on peripheral blood, taken on day 0 of AZD1222 vaccination. The CDR3 coding sequence is TGTGCCAGCTCAGCTAACGCCCTCAGGACTAGCGGGATCGAGACCCAGTACTTC. Protein: CASSANALRTSGIETQYF.